This TCR beta chain derives from a study of T cells in localized non-small cell lung cancer. Trimming removed 4 bases from V and 3 bases from J; junction bases left unmatched: 7. CDR3 length: 16 residues. Germline CDR1 SGHDT, CDR2 YYEEEE. Clones were sequenced by immunoSEQ multiplex PCR, and TCRdb holds only the in-frame ones, with some missing. Of about 35,000 clones in the sample, more than 85% were seen once. The chain links TRBV5-6 to TRBJ2-3; 11 positions agree with TRBD2. The sequence was collected from a female donor older than 55 with stage II lung adenocarcinoma. Sequences were derived from peripheral blood mononuclear cells, sampled before any cancer treatment. As DNA, the CDR3 is TGTGCCAGCAGCCCACCGGGACTAGCGGAGACAGATACGCAGTATTTT. Amino acid sequence: CASSPPGLAETDTQYF.